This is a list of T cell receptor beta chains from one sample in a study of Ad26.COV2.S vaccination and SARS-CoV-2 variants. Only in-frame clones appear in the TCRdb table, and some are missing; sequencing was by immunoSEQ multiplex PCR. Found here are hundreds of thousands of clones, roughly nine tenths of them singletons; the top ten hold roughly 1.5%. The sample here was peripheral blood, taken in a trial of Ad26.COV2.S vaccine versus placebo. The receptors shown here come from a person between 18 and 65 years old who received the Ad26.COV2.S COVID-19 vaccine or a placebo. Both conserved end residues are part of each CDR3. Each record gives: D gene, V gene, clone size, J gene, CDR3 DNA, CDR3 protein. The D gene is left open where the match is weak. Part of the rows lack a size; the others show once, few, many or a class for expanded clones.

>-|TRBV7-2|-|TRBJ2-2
TGTGCCAGCAGCTCGGCTCAGGGGCAGAACACCGGGGAGCTGTTTTTT
CASSSAQGQNTGELFF
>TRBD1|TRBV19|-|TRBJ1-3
TGTGCCAGTAGTCAGCGGACAGGTGCCCCCTCTGGAAACACCATATATTTT
CASSQRTGAPSGNTIYF
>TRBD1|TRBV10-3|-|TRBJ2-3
TGTGCCATCAGACAGGGGTCAAATCCAGATACGCAGTATTTT
CAIRQGSNPDTQYF
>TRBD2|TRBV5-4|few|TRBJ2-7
TGTGCCAGCAGCCGGTCACTAGCGCCAAGCTCCTACGAGCAGTACTTC
CASSRSLAPSSYEQYF
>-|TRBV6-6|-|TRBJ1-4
TGTGCCAGCAACCCCGCTGCGCCACGAAGTAATGAAAAACTGTTTTTT
CASNPAAPRSNEKLFF
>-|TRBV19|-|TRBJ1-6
TGTGCCAGTAGCCCCGGGAGCCAGAATTCACCCCTCCACTTT
CASSPGSQNSPLHF
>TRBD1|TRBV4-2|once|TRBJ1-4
TGTGCCAGCAGCCAAGAGGGACAGGGAGAAAAACTGTTTTTT
CASSQEGQGEKLFF
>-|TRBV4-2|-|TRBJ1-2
TGTGCCAGCAGCCACCTCCGGACAGAACACTATGGCTACACCTTC
CASSHLRTEHYGYTF
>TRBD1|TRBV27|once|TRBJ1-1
TGTGCCAGCAGTCCCACGGACAGGTACACTGAAGCTTTCTTT
CASSPTDRYTEAFF
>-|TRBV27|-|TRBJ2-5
TGTGCCAGCAGTTTTAATGGCGAGACCCAGTACTTC
CASSFNGETQYF
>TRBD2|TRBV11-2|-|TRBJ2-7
TGTGCCAGCAGCCGCGGGGGGGTCTACGAGCAGTACTTC
CASSRGGVYEQYF
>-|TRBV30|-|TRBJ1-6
TGTGCCTGGAGCGCCGGGAGTCCAAGCTCCTATAATTCACCCCTCCACTTT
CAWSAGSPSSYNSPLHF
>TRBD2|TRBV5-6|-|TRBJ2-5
TGTGCCAGCAGCCCGAGTCCCGGGACTAGCGGGAGAGGGAAGACCCAGTACTTC
CASSPSPGTSGRGKTQYF
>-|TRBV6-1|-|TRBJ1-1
TGTGCCAGCAGTGAGATCAGGGACACTGAAGCTTTCTTT
CASSEIRDTEAFF
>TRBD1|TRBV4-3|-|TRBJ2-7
TGCGCCAGCAGCCAAGGGGTGACAGGGGGCTACGAGCAGTACTTC
CASSQGVTGGYEQYF
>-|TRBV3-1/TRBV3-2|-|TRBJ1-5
TGTGCCAGCAGCCAGAGACTTAGCAATCAGCCCCAGCATTTT
CASSQRLSNQPQHF
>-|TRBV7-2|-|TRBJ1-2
TGTGCCAGCAGCTTACGGGGGGAAGGCTACACCTTC
CASSLRGEGYTF
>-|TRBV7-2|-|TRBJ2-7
TGTGCCAGCAGCTTACTAAGGGGTCCCTCCTACGAGCAGTACTTC
CASSLLRGPSYEQYF
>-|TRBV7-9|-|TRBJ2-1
TGTGCCAGCAGCCCCCCCCGGGGGGCTTACAATGAGCAGTTCTTC
CASSPPRGAYNEQFF
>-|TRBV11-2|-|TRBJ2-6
TGTGCCAGCAGCTTAGTCACCGGGACCAGGGCCAACGTCCTGACTTTC
CASSLVTGTRANVLTF
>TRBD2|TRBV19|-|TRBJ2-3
TGTGCCAGTAGTATCCGGACTAGCGGACCCACAGATACGCAGTATTTT
CASSIRTSGPTDTQYF
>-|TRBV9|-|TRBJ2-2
TGTGCCAGCAGCGTGGTCCAGGCCGGGGAGCTGTTTTTT
CASSVVQAGELFF
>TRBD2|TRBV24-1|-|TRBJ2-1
TGTGCCACCAGTGACCCCAGGACTAGCGAGAATGAGCAGTTCTTC
CATSDPRTSENEQFF
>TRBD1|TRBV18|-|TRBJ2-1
TGTGCCAGCTCACCAGGGACAGGGAATGAGCAGTTCTTC
CASSPGTGNEQFF
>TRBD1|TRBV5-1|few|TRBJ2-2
TGCGCCAGCAGACCCCCTGGGAAAAGCACAGGGGCCGGGGAGCTGTTTTTT
CASRPPGKSTGAGELFF
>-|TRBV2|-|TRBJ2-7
TGTGCCAGCAGTGAAGGGGGACAACTACCCTACGAGCAGTACTTC
CASSEGGQLPYEQYF
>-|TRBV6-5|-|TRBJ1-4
TGTGCCAGCAGTTACGGGACACCTAATGAAAAACTGTTTTTT
CASSYGTPNEKLFF
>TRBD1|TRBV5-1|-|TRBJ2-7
TGCGCCAGCAGCCTCGGTGGGACAGGCTCCTACGAGCAGTACTTC
CASSLGGTGSYEQYF
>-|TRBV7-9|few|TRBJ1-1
TGTGCCAGCAGCTTAGGAAGCCGGACAGTAGACCCGGCTTTCTTT
CASSLGSRTVDPAFF
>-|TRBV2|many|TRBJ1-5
TGTGCCAGCAGCCTGGAGCGCGGCAATCAGCCCCAGCATTTT
CASSLERGNQPQHF
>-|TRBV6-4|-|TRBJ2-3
TGTGCCAGCAGTGACACCCGACAGGATACGCAGTATTTT
CASSDTRQDTQYF
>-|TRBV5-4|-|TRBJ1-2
TGTGCCAGCAGCGGCGGAGGGGGGGCTCCCTATGGCTACACCTTC
CASSGGGGAPYGYTF
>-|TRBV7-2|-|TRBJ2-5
TGTGCCAGCAGCACGAGCGGCCAAGAGACCCAGTACTTC
CASSTSGQETQYF
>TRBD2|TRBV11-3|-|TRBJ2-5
TGTGCCAGCAGCTTAGGGCTAGCGGAACAAGAGACCCAGTACTTC
CASSLGLAEQETQYF
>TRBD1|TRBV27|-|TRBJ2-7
TGTGCCAGCAGTTTAGAGGGACAGAATCCCCTCGAGCAGTACTTC
CASSLEGQNPLEQYF
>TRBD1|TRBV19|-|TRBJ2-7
TGTGCCAGTAGTGACAGGGACAGGGCCTACGAGCAGTACTTC
CASSDRDRAYEQYF
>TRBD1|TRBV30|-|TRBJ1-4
TGTGCCTGGAGTGTACAGGGGGCGAATGAAAAACTGTTTTTT
CAWSVQGANEKLFF
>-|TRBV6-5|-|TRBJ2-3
TGTGCCAGCGGCAGGGGAGGGACCCTCACAGATACGCAGTATTTT
CASGRGGTLTDTQYF
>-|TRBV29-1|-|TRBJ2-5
TGCAGCGTTGGAGGGTTACTAGAGACCCAGTACTTC
CSVGGLLETQYF
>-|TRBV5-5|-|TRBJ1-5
TGTGCCAGCAGCTCCCCCAATCAGCCCCAGCATTTT
CASSSPNQPQHF
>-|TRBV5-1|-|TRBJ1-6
TGCGCCAGCAGCTTGGTTCCGGGTCCTTCACCCCTCCACTTT
CASSLVPGPSPLHF
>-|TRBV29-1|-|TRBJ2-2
TGCAGCGTTAGGACAGGGTGGCATAGCGGGCTCACCGGGGAGCTGTTTTTT
CSVRTGWHSGLTGELFF
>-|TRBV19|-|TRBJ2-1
TGTGCCAGTAGTATAGAAGCCGGTCTGACACATGAGCAGTTCTTC
CASSIEAGLTHEQFF
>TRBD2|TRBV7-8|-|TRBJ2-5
TGTGCCAGCAGCGGTAGCGGGGGGGCGAAGACCCAGTACTTC
CASSGSGGAKTQYF